The next 20 T cell receptor beta chains were all read from a single sample in a study of blood T cell repertoires in COVID-19. This table comes from immunoSEQ multiplex PCR, and its TCRdb copy is limited to in-frame clones, with some not included. The table shows fewer than 150,000 clones, with around 85% occurring only once. The sequencing sample was made of peripheral blood. These receptors all stem from a human donor in a cohort sampled during active COVID-19.

The chain uses TRBV7-2 and TRBJ2-3, with 8 bases that match TRBD2. The CDR3 loop spans 14 amino acids. Germline assignment: CDR1 SGHTA and CDR2 FQGNSA. Trimming took 1 base from V and 7 from J; bases not matched to a gene: 4. CDR3 sequence reads: CASSLVAGLNTQYF. The CDR3 DNA reads TGTGCCAGCAGCTTAGTAGCGGGATTAAATACGCAGTATTTT.

This clone appeared a few times. The V call is TRBV20-1, the J call TRBJ2-1; 7 positions agree with TRBD2. From germline, CDR1 is DFQATT and CDR2 SNEGSKA (reference sequence). V was clipped by 3 bases and J by 8 bases; unmatched bases: 7. This CDR3 region has 13 residues. CDR3 in amino acids: CSASGTIKDEQFF. CDR3 DNA sequence: TGCAGTGCTAGTGGGACTATCAAGGATGAGCAGTTCTTC.

The J gene is TRBJ2-3, the V gene TRBV7-2, with a possible D match to TRBD2 (5 bases). This CDR3 is 14 amino acids long. Germline V gene data show CDR1 as SGHTA and CDR2 as FQGNSA. Trimming pared 3 bases from V and 3 bases from J, leaving 10 bases between. In DNA form, the CDR3 reads TGTGCCAGCAGCTTCACTGCGGGTACAGATACGCAGTATTTT. Amino acids: CASSFTAGTDTQYF.

The rearrangement links TRBV18 to TRBJ1-1; the match to TRBD1 covers 7 bases. Germline CDR1 and CDR2: KGHSH and LQKENI. The CDR3 is 12 residues long. V was pared by 5 bases and J by 5 bases, with 2 bases of the junction left unmatched. CDR3 bases: TGTGCCAGCTCAACAGGGGTAACTGAAGCTTTCTTT. Protein: CASSTGVTEAFF.

Only one count was recorded for this clone. The V and J genes are TRBV3-1 (or the pseudogene TRBV3-2) and TRBJ2-3; a weak D match, TRBD2 (5 bases). V gave up 0 bases and J gave up 7 bases, with 14 bases separating them. The length of the CDR3 is 15 residues. Germline V lookup: CDR1 LGHDT, CDR2 YNNKEL (reference sequence). CDR3 sequence: CASSQEAAWVNTQYF. The CDR3, as DNA: TGTGCCAGCAGCCAAGAAGCGGCCTGGGTAAATACGCAGTATTTT.

The chain combines TRBV9 with TRBJ2-2; TRBD2 is a possible D gene (7 bases). The CDR3 loop spans 16 amino acids. The V gene's germline CDR1 is SGDLS and CDR2 YYNGEE. V lost 0 bases and J lost 4, with 13 bases in between. CDR3 region: CASSVELGGLTGELFF. Written as DNA, the CDR3 is TGTGCCAGCAGCGTAGAATTGGGGGGGCTCACCGGGGAGCTGTTTTTT.

This chain joins TRBV5-1 and TRBJ1-5; weak D call: TRBD1 (5 bases). Trimming shortened V by 0 bases and J by 5 bases, and 9 bases separated the two germline ends. The germline gives CDR1 SGHRS, CDR2 YFSETQ. The CDR3 is 14 residues long. The CDR3, as DNA: TGCGCCAGCAGCTTGGAGGGGAGGTATCAGCCCCAGCATTTT. It encodes CASSLEGRYQPQHF.

The rearrangement joins TRBV6-5 to TRBJ2-7; 8 bases fit TRBD1. CDR3 length equals 14 residues. The trim removed 6 bases at V and 3 bases at J, leaving 7 bases unmatched. Germline V gene lookup returns CDR1 MNHEY and CDR2 SVGAGI. Written as DNA, the CDR3 is TGTGCCAGCAGATTCGGGACAGGACTCTACGAGCAGTACTTC. Translation gives CASRFGTGLYEQYF.

V gene TRBV30 combines with J gene TRBJ2-2; weak D call: TRBD1 (6 bases). V was clipped by 8 bases and J by 5 bases, with 15 bases between them. The CDR3 contains 13 residues. CDR1 and CDR2 from the germline V gene are GTSNPN and SVGIG (reference sequence). This CDR3 is CASDYRVTGELFF. The CDR3 DNA follows: TGTGCCAGTGACTACAGGGTTACCGGGGAGCTGTTTTTT. The full variable domain, completed using reference TRBV30 and TRBJ2-2, is SQTIHQWPATLVQPVGSPLSLECTVEGTSNPNLYWYRQAAGRGLQLLFYSVGIGQISSEVPQNLSASRPQDRQFILSSKKLLLSDSGFYLCASDYRVTGELFFGEGSRLTVL.

V gene TRBV15 combines with J gene TRBJ1-5, with 9 bases identical to TRBD1. Per germline, CDR1 LNHNV and CDR2 YYDKDF (reference sequence). After removal of 5 bases from V and 6 bases from J, the junction contained 5 bases not matched to a gene. The CDR3 runs 14 residues. CDR3 nucleotide sequence: TGTGCCACCAGCGGTAGACAGGGGGGTCAGCCCCAGCATTTT. Translating gives CATSGRQGGQPQHF.

This clone was seen more than once but under ten times. This rearrangement joins TRBV6-5 to TRBJ1-6; D call uncertain. V lost 6 bases and J lost 8, with 8 bases in between. The CDR3 has 12 amino acids. CDR1 is MNHEY and CDR2 is SVGAGI in the germline V gene. The CDR3 bases are TGTGCCAGCAGCACCGGTGATTCACCCCTCCACTTT. Its protein is CASSTGDSPLHF.

The genes are TRBV7-2 and TRBJ2-1, with 11 bases matching TRBD2. V was clipped by 5 bases and J by 6 bases; unmatched bases: 3. CDR3 size: 14 residues. Germline lookup yields CDR1 SGHTA and CDR2 FQGNSA. CDR3 in DNA: TGTGCCAGCAGCCAAGGACTAGCGGGCAATGAGCAGTTCTTC. This encodes CASSQGLAGNEQFF.

The rearrangement links TRBV19 to TRBJ1-1; no firm D call. The CDR3 consists of 19 residues. V lost 3 bases to trimming and J lost 5 bases, with 28 bases between them. The germline gives CDR1 LNHDA, CDR2 SQIVND (reference sequence). As DNA, the CDR3 is TGTGCCAGTAGTATTCCCCAAAACCTGGGGAGGGATGTATGGACTGAAGCTTTCTTT. It codes for CASSIPQNLGRDVWTEAFF.

DNA for the CDR3: TGTGCCAGCTCACTGAGTACAGGGGGGGCCTACGAGCAGTACTTC. Encoded protein: CASSLSTGGAYEQYF. This chain uses TRBV18 with TRBJ2-7, with D possibly TRBD1 on 8 matching bases. The CDR3 length is 15 residues. V was shortened by 4 bases and J by 2 bases, with 15 bases between the two germline ends. Germline lookup yields CDR1 KGHSH and CDR2 LQKENI. The full variable domain, completed using reference TRBV18 and TRBJ2-7, is NAGVMQNPRHLVRRRGQEARLRCSPMKGHSHVYWYRQLPEEGLKFMVYLQKENIIDESGMPKERFSAEFPKEGPSILRIQQVVRGDSAAYFCASSLSTGGAYEQYFGPGTRLTVT.

The chain recombines TRBV2 with TRBJ2-1; 10 nucleotides agree with TRBD2. This CDR3 spans 15 amino acids. The J segment lost 12 bases and the V segment lost 3 bases, leaving 11 bases of the junction unmatched. In germline, CDR1 is SNHLY, CDR2 FYNNEI. CDR3 amino acids: CASSDLSLAGVRQFF. DNA of the CDR3: TGTGCCAGCAGTGATCTTAGTCTAGCGGGAGTACGGCAGTTCTTC.

The chain joins TRBV5-4 to TRBJ1-3; D gene ambiguous. CDR3 size: 15 residues. V was shortened by 5 bases and J by 4 bases, with 16 bases between the two germline ends. In germline, CDR1 is SGHNT, CDR2 YYREEE (reference sequence). The CDR3, as DNA: TGTGCCAGCAGTATGGGTGGAGAATCCGGAAACACCATATATTTT. Amino acid sequence: CASSMGGESGNTIYF.

The rearrangement uses TRBV24-1 and TRBJ2-2; a weak D match, TRBD1 (5 bases). Germline V lookup: CDR1 KGHDR, CDR2 SFDVKD. The V and J ends lost 8 bases and 6 bases respectively, with 9 bases between them. CDR3 size: 12 residues. In DNA form, the CDR3 reads TGTGCCACCACAGGGTCCGCCGGGGAGCTGTTTTTT. Protein product: CATTGSAGELFF.

This clone was counted between two and nine times. V is TRBV9 and J is TRBJ2-1; TRBD2 aligns across 7 bases. The CDR3 length is 16 residues. Germline V gene lookup returns CDR1 SGDLS and CDR2 YYNGEE. V was pared by 0 bases and J by 6 bases, with 9 bases of the junction left unmatched. This CDR3 reads CASSVAPLGGVNEQFF. The CDR3 DNA sequence: TGTGCCAGCAGCGTAGCTCCCCTGGGGGGGGTCAATGAGCAGTTCTTC.

The chain's CDR3 is CSVGQTNQPQHF. The DNA for the CDR3 is TGCAGCGTTGGACAGACGAATCAGCCCCAGCATTTT. This rearrangement joins TRBV29-1 to TRBJ1-5, with a weak D call TRBD1 (5 bases). With 4 bases removed from V and 4 bases from J, the gap between germline ends came to 8 bases. This CDR3 region has 12 residues. Per germline, CDR1 SQVTM and CDR2 ANQGSEA.

This rearrangement joins TRBV27 to TRBJ2-5; 8 nucleotides agree with TRBD1. Trimming removed 5 bases from V and 4 bases from J; junction bases left unmatched: 6. Germline V CDR1 and CDR2: MNHEY, SMNVEV (reference sequence). The CDR3 loop spans 14 amino acids. CDR3 protein: CASSTTGVLETQYF. CDR3 bases: TGTGCCAGCAGTACGACAGGGGTCCTAGAGACCCAGTACTTC.